Shown below are 24 T cell receptor beta chains from a single sample sequenced in a study of post-analysis software for immune sequencing data. Study outcomes and limitations: Patients had higher frequencies than controls of roughly five TRBV segments, including TRBV5-6, TRBV5-1 and TRBV20-1.

Antigens of these TCRs are unknown. Tagging with unique molecular identifiers was a feature of the TCR beta cDNA libraries. TCRdb re-called the PCR reads with MiXCR, one entry per CDR3 protein. This sample has approximately 730,000 distinct CDR3 sequences, with around 27% found just once. The sequenced sample consisted of blood. These receptors were collected from a girl between 10 and 17 years old with multiple sclerosis.

The rearrangement links TRBV28 to TRBJ2-5, with TRBD2 matching 9 bases. Losses at the gene ends were 2 bases for V and 4 bases for J; bases not matched to a gene: 8. The CDR3 sequence is 16 residues long. Germline V gene data show CDR1 as MDHEN and CDR2 as SYDVKM. The CDR3 DNA reads TGTGCCAGCAGTTTAGGGGCGGGGGGGCTTCGAGAGACCCAGTACTTC. Amino acids: CASSLGAGGLRETQYF. Full variable domain (missing parts from reference TRBV28 and TRBJ2-5): DVKVTQSSRYLVKRTGEKVFLECVQDMDHENMFWYRQDPGLGLRLIYFSYDVKMKEKGDIPEGYSVSREKKERFSLILESASTNQTSMYLCASSLGAGGLRETQYFGPGTRLLVL.

This clonotype was seen more than once but under ten times. This rearrangement joins TRBV20-1 to TRBJ2-7, with 10 bases fitting TRBD1. V lost 5 bases and J lost 4; bases outside the gene matches: 2. This CDR3 contains 12 residues. Germline lookup yields CDR1 DFQATT and CDR2 SNEGSKA (reference sequence). The CDR3 spells CSAGDRGYEQYF. DNA of the CDR3: TGCAGTGCTGGGGACAGGGGATACGAGCAGTACTTC.

The V gene is TRBV14, the J gene TRBJ2-7; D ambiguous. Trimming left V 4 bases short and J 7 bases short, with 11 bases between. Germline V CDR1 and CDR2: SGHDN, FVKESK. CDR3 size: 12 residues. CDR3 nucleotide sequence: TGTGCCAGCAGCCGAAGTCCGCGGGAGCAGTACTTC. It yields the protein CASSRSPREQYF.

The chain is built from TRBV2 and TRBJ2-3; TRBD1 agrees at 7 bases. This CDR3 is built from 17 residues. V dropped 11 bases and J dropped 2; count of bases not matched to a gene: 19. CDR1 is SNHLY, CDR2 FYNNEI, per germline. The CDR3 loop is CACTTIRGQMPTDTQYF. The CDR3 nucleotides are TGTGCCTGCACAACTATAAGGGGACAGATGCCCACAGATACGCAGTATTTT.

The CDR3 here is CASSYDRGGAFF. In DNA form, the CDR3 reads TGTGCCAGCAGTTACGACAGGGGGGGAGCTTTCTTT. The rearrangement joins TRBV6-6 to TRBJ1-1; 9 bases match TRBD1. With V trimmed by 2 bases and J by 10 bases, 2 bases remained unmatched. Germline CDR1 and CDR2: MNHNY and SVGAGI (reference sequence). This CDR3 region has 12 residues.

This clonotype was seen a handful of times. The rearrangement links TRBV7-2 to TRBJ2-3, with TRBD2 identical over 11 bases. Germline V gene data show CDR1 as SGHTA and CDR2 as FQGNSA. This CDR3 spans 16 amino acids. The trim removed 5 bases at V and 5 bases at J, leaving 9 bases unmatched. CDR3 amino acids: CASSPALAGGRDTQYF. Written as DNA, the CDR3 is TGTGCCAGCAGCCCCGCCCTAGCGGGAGGCAGAGATACGCAGTATTTT.

The chain employs TRBV29-1 and TRBJ2-1, with 7 nucleotides matching TRBD1. The junction had 9 bases not matched to a gene; V was cut back by 5 bases and J by 8 bases. The CDR3 has 13 residues. CDR1 is SQVTM and CDR2 is ANQGSEA in the germline V gene. CDR3 DNA: TGCAGCGTTCTTCGACAGGGTCTCTATGAGCAGTTCTTC. This translates into CSVLRQGLYEQFF.

This clonotype appeared many times. The J gene is TRBJ2-3, the V gene TRBV29-1; 8 bases are shared with TRBD2. The CDR3 has 14 amino acids. V was clipped by 7 bases and J by 0 bases; unmatched bases: 6. The V gene's germline CDR1 is SQVTM and CDR2 ANQGSEA. CDR3 coding DNA: TGCAGCGCACCGGAGCGGGGGAGCACAGATACGCAGTATTTT. Amino acid sequence: CSAPERGSTDTQYF.

This chain uses TRBV7-8 with TRBJ2-7; TRBD2 might be the D (5 bases). Trimming took 2 bases from V and 1 from J, leaving 15 bases between them. The CDR3 has 16 residues. Germline loops: CDR1 SGHVS, CDR2 FQNEAQ. The CDR3 loop is CASSLRGRASSYEQYF. The DNA of the CDR3 is TGTGCCAGCAGCTTAAGAGGGCGTGCCTCTTCCTACGAGCAGTACTTC.

A few counts support this clonotype. This chain connects TRBV20-1 to TRBJ2-5; no reliable D call. Trimming left V 0 bases short and J 7 bases short, with 12 bases between. Per the germline V gene, CDR1 is DFQATT and CDR2 is SNEGSKA (reference sequence). The length of the CDR3 is 13 residues. CDR3: CSARDSGMGTQYF. CDR3 sequence (DNA): TGCAGTGCTAGAGACTCGGGTATGGGGACCCAGTACTTC.

The chain uses TRBV20-1 and TRBJ2-3; 7 bases are shared with TRBD2. The germline gives CDR1 DFQATT, CDR2 SNEGSKA (reference sequence). J lost 2 bases, V lost 5 bases, and 13 bases had no gene match. The length of the CDR3 is 16 residues. For the CDR3, the DNA is TGCAGTGCTCCTCCCGGAGGGCTAGCGGACACAGATACGCAGTATTTT. It is translated as CSAPPGGLADTDTQYF.

The rearrangement joins TRBV20-1 to TRBJ1-4, with 8 bases fitting TRBD1. The CDR3 loop spans 15 amino acids. Germline-derived CDR1 and CDR2 are DFQATT and SNEGSKA (reference sequence). The ends lost 6 bases at V and 7 bases at J; junction bases unmatched: 13. The chain's CDR3 is CSAGGAGGNSEKLFF. In nucleotides, the CDR3 is TGCAGTGCCGGGGGGGCAGGGGGCAATAGTGAAAAACTGTTTTTT.

Only a few counts were recorded for this clonotype. The chain has TRBV7-2 and TRBJ2-7; D is unresolved. Between the trimmed V and J ends, which lost 5 bases and 3 bases, there was a span of 11 bases. Germline assignment: CDR1 SGHTA and CDR2 FQGNSA. The CDR3 is made up of 13 amino acids. CDR3 region: CASSPGPFYEQYF. The DNA for the CDR3 is TGTGCCAGCAGCCCCGGCCCTTTCTACGAGCAGTACTTC.

This clonotype occurred a few times. The chain recombines TRBV20-1 with TRBJ2-5; 9 nucleotides match TRBD1. With 1 base clipped from V and 5 bases from J, the junction kept 8 bases outside the gene matches. This CDR3 has 15 amino acids. Looked up from germline, CDR1 is DFQATT and CDR2 is SNEGSKA (reference sequence). CDR3 DNA: TGCAGTGCTAGAGGAACAGGGGGCCCCTGGGAGACCCAGTACTTC. It is translated as CSARGTGGPWETQYF.

This chain uses TRBV11-2 with TRBJ1-2; D is uncertain. Germline lookup yields CDR1 SGHAT and CDR2 FQNNGV. This CDR3 comprises 13 residues. V was trimmed by 7 bases and J by 2 bases, leaving 11 bases between them. Here the CDR3 DNA reads TGTGCCAGCAAGGGAGGCCTAAACTATGGCTACACCTTC. Its translation: CASKGGLNYGYTF.

This clonotype was observed many times. This chain links TRBV6-2 or TRBV6-3 with TRBJ2-7; TRBD1 is a possible D gene (6 bases). Germline CDR1 reads MNHEY; CDR2 reads SVGEGT. The CDR3 has 13 residues. V lost 0 bases, J lost 4 bases, and 7 bases lay in between. CDR3 bases: TGTGCCAGCAGTTACTCCCAGGGGTACGAGCAGTACTTC. It is translated as CASSYSQGYEQYF.

There are a few counts of this clonotype. The chain couples TRBV6-5 to TRBJ2-7; TRBD1 or TRBD2 may be the D gene (6 bases each). Germline lookup yields CDR1 MNHEY and CDR2 SVGAGI. Trimming took 5 bases from V and 2 from J, leaving 19 bases between them. This CDR3 spans 16 amino acids. The CDR3 DNA is TGTGCCAGCAGTAACGAGGGGGGCGGCAAAACCTACGAGCAGTACTTC. The encoded protein is CASSNEGGGKTYEQYF.

This clonotype was counted at least ten times. CDR3 DNA sequence: TGTGCCAGCAGCCGGACCGCCGCTAATGAAAAACTGTTTTTT. Amino acid sequence: CASSRTAANEKLFF. This sequence joins TRBV7-9 and TRBJ1-4; no reliable D call. This CDR3 has 14 residues. CDR1 and CDR2 from the germline V gene are SEHNR and FQNEAQ (reference sequence). V was trimmed by 5 bases and J by 3 bases, leaving 10 bases between them.

This clonotype has a handful of counts. This chain uses TRBV6-6 with TRBJ1-5; perhaps TRBD1 as D (5 bases). This CDR3 contains 16 residues. Germline V CDR1 and CDR2: MNHNY, SVGAGI (reference sequence). V was trimmed by 4 bases and J by 2 bases, leaving 15 bases between them. The CDR3 DNA reads TGTGCCAGCAGTTGGGGCGAGCGGGTGGGCAATCAGCCCCAGCATTTT. Translated: CASSWGERVGNQPQHF.

This clonotype occurred many times. The rearrangement links TRBV6-1 to TRBJ2-3; 8 bases map to TRBD2. Germline values: CDR1 MNHNS, CDR2 SASEGT. The junction had 11 bases not matched to a gene; V was cut back by 6 bases and J by 0 bases. CDR3 length: 17 residues. The chain's CDR3 is CASSPRGAPPSTDTQYF. The CDR3 bases are TGTGCCAGCAGCCCGCGGGGGGCACCCCCTAGCACAGATACGCAGTATTTT.

The J gene is TRBJ2-1, the V gene TRBV20-1; the D is unclear. Germline CDR1 DFQATT, CDR2 SNEGSKA (reference sequence). This CDR3 comprises 14 residues. V lost 3 bases to trimming and J lost 0 bases, with 9 bases between them. The CDR3 DNA is TGCAGTGCTAGCTGGCGGCGCTCCTACAATGAGCAGTTCTTC. Translating gives CSASWRRSYNEQFF.

The chain is built from TRBV5-1 and TRBJ2-3; 8 bases map to TRBD1. CDR3 length: 15 amino acids. V lost 3 bases, J lost 3 bases, and 6 bases stayed unmatched. Per the germline V gene, CDR1 is SGHRS and CDR2 is YFSETQ. CDR3 sequence reads: CASSYQGAWTDTQYF. Written as DNA, the CDR3 is TGCGCCAGCAGCTACCAGGGGGCTTGGACAGATACGCAGTATTTT.

This clonotype has more than one count but fewer than ten. The chain has TRBV20-1 and TRBJ1-1, with D perhaps TRBD1 (5 bases). Germline loops: CDR1 DFQATT, CDR2 SNEGSKA (reference sequence). The V and J ends lost 3 bases and 1 base respectively, with 12 bases between them. The CDR3 spans 14 residues. Here the CDR3 DNA reads TGCAGTGCTAGTTGGGGCAGGCAGAACACTGAAGCTTTCTTT. Encoded protein: CSASWGRQNTEAFF.

The CDR3 reads CSARGSTAGGRNEQYF. CDR3 DNA: TGCAGTGCTAGAGGCAGTACAGCGGGAGGTCGAAACGAGCAGTACTTC. J is TRBJ2-7 and V is TRBV20-1; TRBD2 aligns across 9 bases. The J segment lost 5 bases and the V segment lost 1 base, leaving 12 bases of the junction unmatched. CDR3 length equals 16 residues. Germline CDR1 is DFQATT and CDR2 is SNEGSKA (reference sequence).